This TCR beta chain was documented in a study of cytomegalovirus exposure and HLA in healthy donors. The overall study: About 77 million unique TCRs from HLA-typed donors made up an early data release.

On this clone: Its antigen is unknown.

Primers included in the PCR were 60 Vbeta and 13 Jbeta primers. The method was immunoSEQ multiplex PCR; TCRdb's version includes in-frame clones alone and lacks a portion of them. Of about 130,000 clones in the sample, approximately 70% were seen once. Study-wide results and caveats: Excluded: some indistinguishable V segments such as TRBV6-2 and TRBV6-3. Certain sequence variants were highly shared and formed a cluster, and this cluster was likely a sequencing artifact.

Per the germline V gene, CDR1 is SGHTS and CDR2 is YDEGEE. V dropped 2 bases and J dropped 4; count of bases not matched to a gene: 7. The CDR3 is 18 amino acids. This clonotype was sampled from a woman aged 55 to 70 in good health and CMV-seropositive. The chain joins TRBV5-8 to TRBJ2-6, with 12 bases identical to TRBD1. Sequencing used PBMCs. For the CDR3, the DNA is TGTGCCAGCAGCTTACCGGGACAGGGGGCGCCCGGGGCCAACGTCCTGACTTTC. Amino acid sequence: CASSLPGQGAPGANVLTF.